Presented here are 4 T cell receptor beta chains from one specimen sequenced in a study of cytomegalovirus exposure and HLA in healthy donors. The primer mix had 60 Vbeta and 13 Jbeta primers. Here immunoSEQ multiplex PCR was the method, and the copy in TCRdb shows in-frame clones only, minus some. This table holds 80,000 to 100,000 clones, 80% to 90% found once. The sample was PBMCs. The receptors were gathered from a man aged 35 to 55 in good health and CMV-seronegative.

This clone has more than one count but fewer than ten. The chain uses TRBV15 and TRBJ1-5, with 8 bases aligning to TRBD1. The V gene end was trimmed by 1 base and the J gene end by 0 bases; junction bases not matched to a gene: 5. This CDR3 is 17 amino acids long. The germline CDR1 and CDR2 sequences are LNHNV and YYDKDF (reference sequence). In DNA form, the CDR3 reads TGTGCCACCAGCAGAGCCCAGGGGGCACGTAGCAATCAGCCCCAGCATTTT. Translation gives CATSRAQGARSNQPQHF.

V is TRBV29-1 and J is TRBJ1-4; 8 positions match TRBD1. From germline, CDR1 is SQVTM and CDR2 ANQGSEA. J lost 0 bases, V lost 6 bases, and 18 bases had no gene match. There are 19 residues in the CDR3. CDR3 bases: TGCAGCGTCCGAGGTCCGGACAGGGAGACTTTTGCAACTAATGAAAAACTGTTTTTT. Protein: CSVRGPDRETFATNEKLFF.

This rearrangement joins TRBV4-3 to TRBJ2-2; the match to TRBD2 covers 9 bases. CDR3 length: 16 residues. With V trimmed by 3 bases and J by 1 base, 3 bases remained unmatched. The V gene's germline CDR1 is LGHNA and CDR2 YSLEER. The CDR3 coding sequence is TGCGCCAGCAGCCAGATAGCGGGGGTGAACACCGGGGAGCTGTTTTTT. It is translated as CASSQIAGVNTGELFF.

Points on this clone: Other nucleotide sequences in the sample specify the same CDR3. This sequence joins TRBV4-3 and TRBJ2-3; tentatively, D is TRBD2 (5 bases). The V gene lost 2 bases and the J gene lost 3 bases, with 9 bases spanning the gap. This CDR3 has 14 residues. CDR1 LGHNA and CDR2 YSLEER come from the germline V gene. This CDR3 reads CASSQSRGTDTQYF. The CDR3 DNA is TGCGCCAGCAGCCAAAGTCGGGGTACAGATACGCAGTATTTT.